This TCR beta chain was obtained from a study of blood T cell repertoires in COVID-19. The overall study: Samples representing acute and convalescent COVID-19 were sourced from the United States, Italy and Spain. PBMCs, B-cell-depleted T cells, or T cells provided the cDNA or gDNA that made up the material.

In the original workflow: It was from reference gene primer amplification that nucleated cell counts were estimated. Repertoires were generated with immunoSEQ multiplex PCR, while TCRdb's copy carries only in-frame clones and drops some. The V and J calls and clone size come from that table; D and trimming were worked out from the DNA. This sample yields 35,000 to 55,000 clones, of which roughly nine tenths are seen a single time; around 15% belongs to the top ten. The CDR3 length is 17 residues. Looked up from germline, CDR1 is LGHNA and CDR2 is YSLEER. The trim removed 0 bases at V and 8 bases at J, leaving 13 bases unmatched.

The sequence was obtained from a man aged 70 or older with active COVID-19. The chain employs TRBV4-3 and TRBJ1-2; 9 nucleotides agree with TRBD1. Sequencing was done on a sample of peripheral blood. The CDR3 DNA reads TGCGCCAGCAGCCAAGAACTGGGACAGGGTGTTGAGAGCGGCTACACCTTC. Translated: CASSQELGQGVESGYTF.